A selection of T cell receptor beta chains follows, all from one sample in a study of T cells after yellow fever vaccination. TCRdb passed the 5' RACE reads through MiXCR, listing each CDR3 protein once. The profile covers 340,000 or so distinct CDR3 sequences, with around 12% appearing a single time and roughly 3.1% taken by the ten largest. This specimen was CD4+ T cells sorted from PBMCs, taken 15 days after the yellow fever booster vaccination. These receptors all stem from a man aged 18 to 29 who received the YFV17D yellow fever vaccine. Both conserved end residues are part of each CDR3. Fields, in order: clone size, V gene, J gene, D gene, CDR3 DNA, CDR3 protein. A D gene is named only where the DNA matches it firmly. The listing skips clone size in some rows; elsewhere it reads once, few, many or a size class.

>few|TRBV5-1|TRBJ2-7|NA
TGCGCCAGCAGCTTCCAGGGTGAATCCTACGAGCAGTACTTC
CASSFQGESYEQYF
>few|TRBV27|TRBJ2-2|NA
TGTGCCAGCAGTCCCCAGGGTAATGCGAACACCGGGGAGCTGTTTTTT
CASSPQGNANTGELFF
>few|TRBV6-2/TRBV6-3|TRBJ2-2|TRBD1
TGTGCCAGCAGTTACTCTCAGGGACAGATAAACACCGGGGAGCTGTTTTTT
CASSYSQGQINTGELFF
>few|TRBV7-2|TRBJ2-1|TRBD2
TGTGCCAGCAGCTTAGCGCGTCTAGCGGGGGGACAAGAGCAGTTCTTC
CASSLARLAGGQEQFF
>few|TRBV4-3|TRBJ1-1|NA
TGCGCCAGCAGCCAAGTGTTGGGGGGAAGCGGCACTGAAGCTTTCTTT
CASSQVLGGSGTEAFF
>NA|TRBV7-9|TRBJ2-5|NA
TGTGCCAGCAGCTTACGTCCTTGGGAGACCCAGTACTTC
CASSLRPWETQYF
>NA|TRBV19|TRBJ2-3|NA
TGTGCCAGTAGTATATCCCCGGGGGATACGCAGTATTTT
CASSISPGDTQYF
>many|TRBV5-1|TRBJ2-3|NA
TGCGCCAGCAGCTTGGTCCCAGACACAGATACGCAGTATTTT
CASSLVPDTDTQYF
>NA|TRBV6-2/TRBV6-3|TRBJ2-5|TRBD2
TGTGCCAGCAGTAAAAGACTAGCGGTAAGAGAGACCCAGTACTTC
CASSKRLAVRETQYF
>few|TRBV20-1|TRBJ1-2|NA
TGCAGTGCTAGAGACGGGGTCACGGGAGGCTACACCTTC
CSARDGVTGGYTF
>NA|TRBV18|TRBJ2-1|TRBD1
TGTGCCAGCTCACCGGTTCAGGGGGCTTTAGATGAGCAGTTCTTC
CASSPVQGALDEQFF
>many|TRBV20-1|TRBJ1-3|NA
TGCAGTGCTAGAGGAGCCGGATTTGTATATTTT
CSARGAGFVYF
>once|TRBV7-9|TRBJ2-6|TRBD1
TGTGCCAGCAGCTTAGCCCCGGGACAGGGTTTTTCTGGGGCCAACGTCCTGACTTTC
CASSLAPGQGFSGANVLTF
>many|TRBV7-9|TRBJ1-5|NA
TGTGCCGCCGGACACGACAATCAGCCCCAGCATTTT
CAAGHDNQPQHF
>NA|TRBV10-3|TRBJ1-2|NA
TGTGCCATCAGTGATCCGGGACGGGATAACTATGGCTACACCTTC
CAISDPGRDNYGYTF
>few|TRBV6-2/TRBV6-3|TRBJ1-5|NA
TGTGCCAGCAGTTTTGCGGGACGGATTCATCAGCCCCAGCATTTT
CASSFAGRIHQPQHF
>NA|TRBV4-1|TRBJ2-7|TRBD1
TGCGCCAGCAGCCAAGATTTACTTTCTGTGTGGGACAGGGGGGGACTTAGCTACGAGCAGTACTTC
CASSQDLLSVWDRGGLSYEQYF
>NA|TRBV5-1|TRBJ1-1|NA
TGCGCCAGCAGCTCGGGTAGTCGGCCTAGAAACACTGAAGCTTTCTTT
CASSSGSRPRNTEAFF
>NA|TRBV7-9|TRBJ2-4|TRBD1
TGTGCCAGCAGCTTAGCTGGACAGGGCTACATTCAGTACTTC
CASSLAGQGYIQYF
>few|TRBV9|TRBJ2-3|NA
TGTGCCAGCAGCGTCGGTCCTTCAACCCCTTCGCAGTATTTT
CASSVGPSTPSQYF
>NA|TRBV9|TRBJ1-3|NA
TGTGCCAGCAGCGTAGCGAGCTATTTCTCTGGAAACACCATATATTTT
CASSVASYFSGNTIYF
>few|TRBV7-2|TRBJ2-3|NA
TGTGCCAGCCGAGGGGGGGGAAACACAGATACGCAGTATTTT
CASRGGGNTDTQYF
>NA|TRBV6-2/TRBV6-3|TRBJ1-4|NA
TGTGCCAGCAGTGGTCGACAGTGGATCATTGAAAAACTGTTTTTT
CASSGRQWIIEKLFF
>NA|TRBV28|TRBJ1-2|NA
TGTGCCAGCAGTTTGGAGGGCTTTCGGGGCTACACCTTC
CASSLEGFRGYTF
>NA|TRBV7-6|TRBJ1-6|NA
TGTGCCAGCAGCGCTAATCTAGACCTGCGGGGGTCACCCCTCCACTTT
CASSANLDLRGSPLHF
>many|TRBV20-1|TRBJ2-1|TRBD2
TGCAGTGCTAGTGCCCTAGCGGGGGGCTCCTACAATGAGCAGTTCTTC
CSASALAGGSYNEQFF
>NA|TRBV5-1|TRBJ1-2|NA
TGCGCCAGCAGCTTGGACGAAGGCTATGGCTACACCTTC
CASSLDEGYGYTF
>few|TRBV6-5|TRBJ2-2|NA
TGTGCCAGCAGTTACGAGTATCCCCAATCCCCGAACACCGGGGAGCTGTTTTTT
CASSYEYPQSPNTGELFF
>many|TRBV5-5|TRBJ2-2|NA
TGTGCCAGCAGCTTGTCTAACGGGGAGCTGTTTTTT
CASSLSNGELFF
>many|TRBV5-1|TRBJ2-1|NA
TGCGCCAGCAGCCCGACCGGGAGCTCCTACAATGAGCAGTTCTTC
CASSPTGSSYNEQFF
>few|TRBV11-2|TRBJ2-1|TRBD1
TGTGCCAGCAGCTTCCGACAGGGCTCGCGGAATGAGCAGTTCTTC
CASSFRQGSRNEQFF
>few|TRBV5-1|TRBJ2-3|TRBD2
TGCGCCAGCAGCTTGTCTTCTTCCGGGGGGACAGATACGCAGTATTTT
CASSLSSSGGTDTQYF
>NA|TRBV7-3|TRBJ2-1|TRBD2
TGTGCCAGCAGCTTAACTAGCGGGGGGGCCAATGAGCAGTTCTTC
CASSLTSGGANEQFF
>many|TRBV5-1|TRBJ2-2|NA
TGCGCCAGCAGCGCCAACACCGGGGAGCTGTTTTTT
CASSANTGELFF
>many|TRBV12-3/TRBV12-4|TRBJ2-1|NA
TGTGCCAGCACCTCTCAGCTAGGCAATGAGCAGTTCTTC
CASTSQLGNEQFF
>NA|TRBV11-2|TRBJ2-1|TRBD2
TGTGCCAGCAGCTTAGCTAGCGGGATAAATGAGCAGTTCTTC
CASSLASGINEQFF
>NA|TRBV27|TRBJ1-2|TRBD1
TGTGCCAGCAGTTTATCAGTGGGCAGGGGGACTGGCTACACCTTC
CASSLSVGRGTGYTF
>many|TRBV5-6|TRBJ2-3|NA
TGTGCCAGCAGCTGGAGGAGGTGGCAGGGGACAGATACGCAGTATTTT
CASSWRRWQGTDTQYF
>NA|TRBV6-5|TRBJ2-6|TRBD2
TGTGCCAGCACTGTACTAGCGGGCTCTGGGGCCAACGTCCTGACTTTC
CASTVLAGSGANVLTF
>NA|TRBV18|TRBJ1-6|NA
TGTGCCAGCTCACCATCCGGGGGGGTTTCACCCCTCCACTTT
CASSPSGGVSPLHF
>NA|TRBV20-1|TRBJ2-7|TRBD1
TGCAGTGCCTGGGGACAGAGGACCTACGAGCAGTACTTC
CSAWGQRTYEQYF
>few|TRBV10-3|TRBJ1-6|NA
TGTGCCATCAGTACCAGACAGCGCGATTCACCCCTCCACTTT
CAISTRQRDSPLHF
>NA|TRBV6-5|TRBJ2-3|TRBD1
TGTGCCAGCAGTTACTTCCGGACAGGGTACCTTGGCACAGATACGCAGTATTTT
CASSYFRTGYLGTDTQYF
>few|TRBV25-1|TRBJ2-1|TRBD2
TGTGCCAGCAGTATTAGCGGAGCGGGGGCCAATTACAATGAGCAGTTCTTC
CASSISGAGANYNEQFF
>NA|TRBV19|TRBJ2-3|TRBD2
TGTGCCAGTAAAGCGGGGCGGCCCGGGTATACGCAGTATTTT
CASKAGRPGYTQYF
>NA|TRBV6-2/TRBV6-3|TRBJ1-3|NA
TGTGCCAGCACCCTGGACTCTGGAAACACCATATATTTT
CASTLDSGNTIYF
>NA|TRBV20-1|TRBJ2-1|NA
TGCAGTGCTAGTGTAAGTCTAGTCAGCGATGAGCAGTTCTTC
CSASVSLVSDEQFF
>few|TRBV6-6|TRBJ1-1|NA
TGTGCCAGCCGGGGTTTGAACACTGAAGCTTTCTTT
CASRGLNTEAFF
>NA|TRBV18|TRBJ2-6|TRBD2
TGTGCCAGCTCGCTGACTGGACTAGCCCCTTCTGGGGCCAACGTCCTGACTTTC
CASSLTGLAPSGANVLTF
>NA|TRBV28|TRBJ2-1|NA
TGTGCCAGCAGTTTACCCCCCAGAAGCAATGAGCAGTTCTTC
CASSLPPRSNEQFF
>NA|TRBV6-1|TRBJ1-2|NA
TGTGCCAGCAGTGAGACCGGGACAAGCAACTATGGCTACACCTTC
CASSETGTSNYGYTF
>NA|TRBV6-2/TRBV6-3|TRBJ1-5|NA
TGTGCCAGCAGCCACGGGGGAAATCAGCCCCAGCATTTT
CASSHGGNQPQHF